These 23 T cell receptor beta chains originate from one sample sequenced in a study of response to subunit inactivated influenza vaccine. TCRdb re-called the RT-PCR reads with MiXCR, one entry per CDR3 protein. The sample has about half a million distinct CDR3 sequences; about 25% are singletons. Sequenced here: CD4+ T cells sorted from PBMCs, sampled around 5 days after vaccination. The receptors were sampled from a man aged 50 or older who received an inactivated influenza vaccine.

This rearrangement joins TRBV6-2 or TRBV6-3 to TRBJ1-5; D not certain. CDR1 is MNHEY and CDR2 is SVGEGT in the germline V gene. This CDR3 is 14 amino acids long. The V end was cut by 7 bases, the J end by 4 bases, with 14 bases between. The CDR3 sequence: CASTEWLGNQPQHF. For the CDR3, the DNA is TGTGCCAGCACCGAATGGCTAGGAAATCAGCCCCAGCATTTT.

The chain is built from TRBV12-3 or TRBV12-4 and TRBJ2-5; TRBD1 is a possible D gene (6 bases). The V end lost 6 bases, the J end lost 4 bases, and 15 bases lay between the germline ends. The CDR3 totals 14 residues. For the CDR3, the DNA is TGTGCCAGCAGAGTAACAGGGTCCGGAGAGACCCAGTACTTC. This sequence encodes CASRVTGSGETQYF.

The chain has TRBV20-1 and TRBJ1-2, with unresolved D. The CDR3 runs to 13 residues. Germline loops: CDR1 DFQATT, CDR2 SNEGSKA (reference sequence). Deletions cut 0 bases from V and 2 bases from J, with 7 bases between. The CDR3 DNA follows: TGCAGTGCTAGAGATAAGGGAAACTATGGCTACACCTTC. It specifies CSARDKGNYGYTF.

This clonotype has just a few counts. CDR3 loop: CAIGAGAGGYEQYF. The CDR3, as DNA: TGTGCCATAGGAGCGGGTGCAGGGGGTTACGAGCAGTACTTC. The gene calls are TRBV10-3 and TRBJ2-7, with D perhaps matching TRBD1 (7 bases). This CDR3 has 14 amino acids. V was cut by 9 bases and J by 4 bases, with 19 bases left in between. Germline CDR1 reads ENHRY; CDR2 reads SYGVKD.

This chain joins TRBV20-1 and TRBJ2-5; D gene unclear. Germline lookup yields CDR1 DFQATT and CDR2 SNEGSKA (reference sequence). This CDR3 region has 15 residues. Between the trimmed V and J ends, which lost 0 bases and 0 bases, there was a span of 11 bases. In DNA, the CDR3 is TGCAGTGCTAGAGATCTAGAACGGTACCAAGAGACCCAGTACTTC. This translates into CSARDLERYQETQYF.

This clonotype was observed many times. The chain has TRBV7-2 and TRBJ2-5, with TRBD2 identical over 8 bases. This CDR3 spans 13 amino acids. The ends lost 8 bases at V and 5 bases at J; junction bases unmatched: 7. The V gene's germline CDR1 is SGHTA and CDR2 FQGNSA. The CDR3 region is CASHGRARETQYF. The CDR3 DNA follows: TGTGCCAGCCACGGGAGGGCCCGTGAGACCCAGTACTTC. Together with reference TRBV7-2 and TRBJ2-5, the CDR3 gives the full variable domain: GAGVSQSPSNKVTEKGKDVELRCDPISGHTALYWYRQSLGQGLEFLIYFQGNSAPDKSGLPSDRFSAERTGGSVSTLTIQRTQQEDSAVYLCASHGRARETQYFGPGTRLLVL.

The table lists this clonotype with a few counts. The chain's CDR3 is CSARGFGTSDSYEQYF. For the CDR3, the DNA is TGCAGTGCTAGAGGTTTTGGGACTAGCGACTCCTACGAGCAGTACTTC. V usage is TRBV20-1 and J usage is TRBJ2-7; 10 bases match TRBD2. This CDR3 comprises 16 residues. Germline trimming cut 1 base from V and 0 bases from J; bases unmatched to any gene: 6. CDR1 and CDR2 from the germline V gene are DFQATT and SNEGSKA (reference sequence).

This sequence joins TRBV29-1 and TRBJ2-7, with D possibly being TRBD1 or TRBD2 (5 bases each). CDR3 length: 15 amino acids. V was shortened by 7 bases and J by 3 bases, with 22 bases between the two germline ends. Germline V gives CDR1 SQVTM, CDR2 ANQGSEA. CDR3 in amino acids: CSASWGTGIFYEQYF. Written as DNA, the CDR3 is TGCAGCGCCTCTTGGGGGACCGGGATTTTCTACGAGCAGTACTTC.

This sequence joins TRBV6-5 and TRBJ2-1; 9 bases match TRBD2. The V gene end was trimmed by 2 bases and the J gene end by 4 bases; junction bases not matched to a gene: 3. The CDR3 runs to 15 residues. CDR1 is MNHEY and CDR2 is SVGAGI in the germline V gene. The CDR3 is CASSYRLAGYNEQFF. CDR3 coding DNA: TGTGCCAGCAGTTACCGGCTAGCGGGGTACAATGAGCAGTTCTTC.

This clonotype was seen a handful of times. V usage is TRBV6-5 and J usage is TRBJ1-2; tentatively, D is TRBD1 (5 bases). This CDR3 comprises 16 residues. From germline, CDR1 is MNHEY and CDR2 SVGAGI. Trimming removed 2 bases from V and 4 bases from J, with 17 bases in between. In DNA, the CDR3 is TGTGCCAGCAGTTACAGAGGGACTGAGAATTTCTATGGCTACACCTTC. Encoded protein: CASSYRGTENFYGYTF.

The chain's CDR3 is CASSAAGGIGYTF. The CDR3 nucleotides read TGTGCCAGCAGCGCGGCAGGGGGCATTGGCTACACCTTC. This chain joins TRBV5-5 and TRBJ1-2, with 8 nucleotides matching TRBD1. After removal of 4 bases from V and 7 bases from J, the junction contained 6 bases not matched to a gene. CDR3 length: 13 residues. The germline gives CDR1 SGHKS, CDR2 YYEKEE (reference sequence).

This sequence joins TRBV7-7 and TRBJ2-5, with 7 bases identical to TRBD1. With 5 bases clipped from V and 5 bases from J, the junction kept 8 bases outside the gene matches. This CDR3 has 14 amino acids. Per the germline V gene, CDR1 is SSHAT and CDR2 is FNYEAQ (reference sequence). CDR3 sequence reads: CASSQTGTLETQYF. The CDR3 coding sequence is TGTGCCAGCAGCCAGACAGGGACCTTGGAGACCCAGTACTTC.

J is TRBJ1-1 and V is TRBV12-5; 7 bases are shared with TRBD1. This CDR3 spans 13 amino acids. Germline V gene lookup returns CDR1 LGHNT and CDR2 FRNRAP. CDR3 region: CLNPDRLESEAFF. In DNA form, the CDR3 reads TGTCTAAATCCGGACAGGTTGGAGAGTGAAGCTTTCTTT.

Notes on this clonotype: A much larger clone is a single base away; this may be a read error. CDR3 DNA: TGTGCCAGCAGCGTAATAGGCCCGCCGGGGGAGCAGTACTTC. This gives the protein CASSVIGPPGEQYF. The rearrangement joins TRBV9 to TRBJ2-7; tentatively, D is TRBD2 (5 bases). The CDR3 has 14 amino acids. V was clipped by 1 base and J by 7 bases, with 15 bases between them. Germline CDR1 SGDLS, CDR2 YYNGEE. The complete variable domain, with remaining parts taken from reference TRBV9 and TRBJ2-7, reads DSGVTQTPKHLITATGQRVTLRCSPRSGDLSVYWYQQSLDQGLQFLIQYYNGEERAKGNILERFSAQQFPDLHSELNLSSLELGDSALYFCASSVIGPPGEQYFGPGTRLTVT.

The chain is built from TRBV5-1 and TRBJ2-7, with 8 bases matching TRBD1. Germline V gene sequence: CDR1 SGHRS, CDR2 YFSETQ. The V segment lost 5 bases and the J segment 6 bases; nucleotides outside the gene matches: 13. CDR3 length: 15 residues. The CDR3 DNA sequence: TGCGCCAGCAGATCCGAAGCCGGGACAGGCAGCGAGCAGTACTTC. It codes for CASRSEAGTGSEQYF.

This clonotype was observed a handful of times. The V call is TRBV12-3 or TRBV12-4, the J call TRBJ2-5; 8 nucleotides align to TRBD1. The CDR3 spans 14 residues. J lost 4 bases, V lost 6 bases, and 7 bases had no gene match. CDR3 in DNA: TGTGCCAGCAGCCAGGACAGGGTTTCAGAGACCCAGTACTTC. Its protein is CASSQDRVSETQYF.

A single count supports this clonotype. The V call is TRBV3-1, the J call TRBJ1-1; no clear D. Trimming pared 3 bases from V and 1 base from J, leaving 12 bases between. Germline lookup yields CDR1 LGHDT and CDR2 YNNKEL (reference sequence). The CDR3 runs 15 residues. The CDR3 sequence is CASSHLGSRNTEAFF. CDR3 DNA sequence: TGTGCCAGCAGCCATCTTGGCTCTCGGAACACTGAAGCTTTCTTT.

This chain uses TRBV6-2 or TRBV6-3 with TRBJ2-1; D gene unclear. The CDR3 consists of 15 residues. V was trimmed by 5 bases and J by 6 bases, leaving 17 bases between them. Per germline, CDR1 MNHEY and CDR2 SVGEGT. This CDR3 is CASSHRNAILNEQFF. The CDR3 bases are TGTGCCAGCAGTCACAGAAACGCCATCCTCAATGAGCAGTTCTTC.

The V and J genes are TRBV2 and TRBJ2-3; 9 positions agree with TRBD2. The CDR3 contains 16 residues. The trim removed 4 bases at V and 6 bases at J, leaving 11 bases unmatched. In germline, CDR1 is SNHLY, CDR2 FYNNEI. CDR3 amino acids: CASSAETSGFGDTQYF. CDR3 nucleotide sequence: TGTGCCAGCAGTGCCGAGACTAGCGGTTTTGGGGATACGCAGTATTTT.

This clonotype occurred a few times. The CDR3 region is CASSESDSRSGANVLTF. CDR3 nucleotide sequence: TGTGCCAGCAGTGAATCAGATAGCCGCTCTGGGGCCAACGTCCTGACTTTC. The rearrangement uses TRBV25-1 and TRBJ2-6; D call uncertain. Germline V gene data show CDR1 as MGHDK and CDR2 as SYGVNS. The CDR3 consists of 17 residues. Trimming pared 1 base from V and 0 bases from J, leaving 10 bases between.

The chain has TRBV29-1 and TRBJ2-1; 7 bases are shared with TRBD2. The V and J ends lost 3 bases and 16 bases, in that order; junction bases with no gene match: 9. The germline CDR1 and CDR2 sequences are SQVTM and ANQGSEA. The CDR3 has 11 amino acids. The CDR3 coding sequence is TGCAGCGTTGATATGGGCGGGAGATTTTTCTTC. Its protein product is CSVDMGGRFFF.

The V gene is TRBV20-1, the J gene TRBJ2-1; 9 positions agree with TRBD2. This CDR3 contains 18 residues. With 6 bases clipped from V and 4 bases from J, the junction kept 19 bases outside the gene matches. Germline values: CDR1 DFQATT, CDR2 SNEGSKA (reference sequence). The CDR3 nucleotides are TGCAGTGCCCTAAAGACAGGAGTAGCGGGAGTGTCGTACAATGAGCAGTTCTTC. Translating gives CSALKTGVAGVSYNEQFF.

This clonotype was seen a handful of times. This rearrangement joins TRBV7-2 to TRBJ2-1; 10 bases are shared with TRBD2. V trimming: 3 bases; J trimming: 6 bases; junction bases outside the gene matches: 11. Germline assignment: CDR1 SGHTA and CDR2 FQGNSA. This CDR3 comprises 17 residues. CDR3 loop: CASSFQASGRLSNEQFF. The CDR3 DNA sequence: TGTGCCAGCAGCTTTCAGGCTAGCGGGAGATTGAGCAATGAGCAGTTCTTC.